The 14 T cell receptor beta chains below all came from one sample that was sequenced in a study of blood T cell repertoires in COVID-19. Only in-frame clones appear in the TCRdb table, and some are missing; sequencing was by immunoSEQ multiplex PCR. Of around 250,000 clones listed, approximately 85% are singletons. What was sequenced was PBMCs or T cells enriched from blood (not recorded which). The receptors derive from a woman between 45 and 65 years old with acute COVID-19.

The chain links TRBV10-3 to TRBJ2-7; 14 nucleotides match TRBD2. From germline, CDR1 is ENHRY and CDR2 SYGVKD. This CDR3 contains 17 residues. V lost 6 bases to trimming and J lost 0 bases; unmatched junction nucleotides: 7. For the CDR3, the DNA is TGTGCCATCAGCCGGACTAGCGGGGGGATCAGCTCCTACGAGCAGTACTTC. Translated: CAISRTSGGISSYEQYF.

The rearrangement uses TRBV6-4 and TRBJ1-5; no clear D gene. Germline CDR1 and CDR2: MRHNA and SNTAGT. The CDR3 loop spans 15 amino acids. V was clipped by 2 bases and J by 2 bases, with 10 bases between them. The CDR3 coding sequence is TGTGCCAGCAGTGACGGGTGGGCCGGCAATCAGCCCCAGCATTTT. It specifies CASSDGWAGNQPQHF.

The sample holds many counts of this clone. Its ends do not fully match the called genes, so a read error is possible. The DNA of the CDR3 is TGTGCCAGCAGCACAGGGCCCACAAGAGAGGCCCAGTACTTC. Protein sequence: CASSTGPTREAQYF. The V gene is TRBV7-6, the J gene TRBJ2-5; tentatively, D is TRBD1 (6 bases). The CDR3 is made up of 14 amino acids. Germline V gene lookup returns CDR1 SGHVS and CDR2 FNYEAQ.

The chain couples TRBV6-5 to TRBJ1-5, with a weak D call TRBD1 (6 bases). The CDR3 sequence is 14 residues long. The germline V and J ends were trimmed by 0 bases and 5 bases, with 8 bases remaining between them. Germline-derived CDR1 and CDR2 are MNHEY and SVGAGI. This CDR3 reads CASSYSGGHQPQHF. CDR3 nucleotides: TGTGCCAGCAGTTACTCAGGGGGTCATCAGCCCCAGCATTTT.

This sequence joins TRBV18 and TRBJ2-4; the D is unclear. Trimming removed 6 bases at V and 0 bases at J, with 12 bases between. Germline V gene sequence: CDR1 KGHSH, CDR2 LQKENI. CDR3 size: 15 residues. CDR3 nucleotide sequence: TGTGCCAGCTCGATAGAGAGCCTAGCCAAAAACATTCAGTACTTC. Protein sequence: CASSIESLAKNIQYF.

The chain is built from TRBV5-1 and TRBJ2-5, with 9 bases lining up with TRBD1. The CDR3 covers 17 residues. V shed 3 bases and J 5 bases; nucleotides not matched to a gene: 14. The germline gives CDR1 SGHRS, CDR2 YFSETQ. The CDR3 region is CASSSQSAGTGSETQYF. DNA of the CDR3: TGCGCCAGCAGCTCCCAATCGGCCGGGACAGGGTCCGAGACCCAGTACTTC.

This clone has more than one count but fewer than ten. The chain has TRBV2 and TRBJ1-4, with D possibly being TRBD1 (5 bases). The CDR3 consists of 15 residues. Germline lookup yields CDR1 SNHLY and CDR2 FYNNEI. V was trimmed by 2 bases and J by 8 bases, leaving 15 bases between them. CDR3 sequence reads: CASSEREGTEEKLFF. DNA for the CDR3: TGTGCCAGCAGTGAAAGGGAGGGGACGGAGGAAAAACTGTTTTTT. Full variable domain (missing parts from reference TRBV2 and TRBJ1-4): EPEVTQTPSHQVTQMGQEVILRCVPISNHLYFYWYRQILGQKVEFLVSFYNNEISEKSEIFDDQFSVERPDGSNFTLKIRSTKLEDSAMYFCASSEREGTEEKLFFGSGTQLSVL.

The chain links TRBV7-2 to TRBJ1-1, with TRBD1 matching over 7 bases. CDR1 and CDR2 from the germline V gene are SGHTA and FQGNSA. This CDR3 is 15 amino acids long. V gave up 5 bases and J gave up 3 bases; unmatched junction bases: 9. Here the CDR3 DNA reads TGTGCCAGCAGCCTCACTCCAACAGGGGACACTGAAGCTTTCTTT. It is translated as CASSLTPTGDTEAFF.

V and J are TRBV4-3 and TRBJ2-7, with TRBD1 matching over 7 bases. V lost 3 bases and J lost 0; bases outside the gene matches: 5. CDR3 length: 15 residues. Germline V gives CDR1 LGHNA, CDR2 YSLEER. This CDR3 is CASSQEDRSSYEQYF. The DNA for the CDR3 is TGCGCCAGCAGCCAGGAGGACAGGAGCTCCTACGAGCAGTACTTC.

This rearrangement joins TRBV19 to TRBJ2-7; D possibly corresponds to TRBD2 (6 bases). The CDR3 contains 14 residues. Germline CDR1 LNHDA, CDR2 SQIVND (reference sequence). The V end was cut by 8 bases, the J end by 2 bases, with 16 bases between. The CDR3 bases are TGTGCCAGTCAAAGCCCCGGGAGCACCTACGAGCAGTACTTC. This sequence encodes CASQSPGSTYEQYF. Variable domain in full (rest from reference TRBV19 and TRBJ2-7): DGGITQSPKYLFRKEGQNVTLSCEQNLNHDAMYWYRQDPGQGLRLIYYSQIVNDFQKGDIAEGYSVSREKKESFPLTVTSAQKNPTAFYLCASQSPGSTYEQYFGPGTRLTVT.

J is TRBJ2-1 and V is TRBV6-8; D gene ambiguous. Per the germline V gene, CDR1 is MNHGY and CDR2 is SAAAGT. The ends were cut back, 1 base at V and 0 bases at J, with 10 bases in the middle. The length of the CDR3 is 16 residues. CDR3 residues: CASSYYGQPSYNEQFF. CDR3 sequence (DNA): TGTGCCAGCAGTTACTATGGGCAACCCTCCTACAATGAGCAGTTCTTC.

The CDR3 DNA sequence: TGTGCCAGCAGCTTAGCGTGGGGACAGGGGGCGCGGCTTCCAACTAATGAAAAACTGTTTTTT. Protein: CASSLAWGQGARLPTNEKLFF. The rearrangement joins TRBV7-8 to TRBJ1-4; 12 nucleotides align to TRBD1. The CDR3 totals 21 residues. J lost 0 bases, V lost 0 bases, and 11 bases had no gene match. CDR1 and CDR2 from the germline V gene are SGHVS and FQNEAQ.

The chain uses TRBV7-2 and TRBJ2-5; TRBD1 matches 8 bases. The ends lost 5 bases at V and 4 bases at J; junction bases unmatched: 9. The germline V gene encodes CDR1 SGHTA and CDR2 FQGNSA. The CDR3 runs 15 residues. CDR3 DNA: TGTGCCAGCAGCCTTAGAGGTGGACAGGGAGAGACCCAGTACTTC. Its translation is CASSLRGGQGETQYF.

J is TRBJ1-3 and V is TRBV5-6, with D maybe TRBD1 (5 bases). Trimming took 0 bases from V and 4 from J, leaving 8 bases between them. The CDR3 extends over 14 amino acids. In germline, CDR1 is SGHDT, CDR2 YYEEEE. The CDR3: CASSLAGLGNTIYF. CDR3 nucleotide sequence: TGTGCCAGCAGCTTGGCAGGGTTGGGAAACACCATATATTTT. Variable domain in full (rest from reference TRBV5-6 and TRBJ1-3): DAGVTQSPTHLIKTRGQQVTLRCSPKSGHDTVSWYQQALGQGPQFIFQYYEEEERQRGNFPDRFSGHQFPNYSSELNVNALLLGDSALYLCASSLAGLGNTIYFGEGSWLTVV.